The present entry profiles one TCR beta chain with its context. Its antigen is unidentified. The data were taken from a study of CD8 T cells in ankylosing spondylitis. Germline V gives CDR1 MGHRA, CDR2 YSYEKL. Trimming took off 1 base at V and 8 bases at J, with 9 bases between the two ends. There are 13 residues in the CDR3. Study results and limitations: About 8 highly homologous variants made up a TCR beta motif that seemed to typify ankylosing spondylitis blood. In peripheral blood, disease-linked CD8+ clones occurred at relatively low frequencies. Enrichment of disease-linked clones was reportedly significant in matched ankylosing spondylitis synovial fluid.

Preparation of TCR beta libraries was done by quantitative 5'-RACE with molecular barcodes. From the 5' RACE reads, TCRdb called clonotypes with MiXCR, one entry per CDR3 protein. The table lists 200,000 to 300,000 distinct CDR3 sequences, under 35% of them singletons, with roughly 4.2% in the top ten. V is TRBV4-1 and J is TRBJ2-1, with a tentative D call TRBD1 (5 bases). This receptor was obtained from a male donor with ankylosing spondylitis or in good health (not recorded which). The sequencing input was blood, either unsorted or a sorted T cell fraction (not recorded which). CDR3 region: CASSQVGAHEQFF. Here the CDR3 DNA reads TGCGCCAGCAGCCAAGTAGGGGCTCATGAGCAGTTCTTC.